This is a list of T cell receptor beta chains from one sample in a study of CD8+CD57+ T cells in acquired aplastic anemia. Via MiXCR, TCRdb re-called the reads, giving one row per CDR3 protein. This sample has about 180,000 distinct CDR3 sequences, with more than 60% found just once. The sample taken for sequencing was sorted CD4+, CD8+, or CD8+CD57+ T cells (not recorded which) from PBMCs. The receptors were gathered from a human donor with aplastic anemia. The CDR3 runs from the conserved cysteine through the conserved F or W. D genes are given only for firm matches. Size is stated for part of the rows, as once, few or many counts, or as a class when the clone is expanded.

CDR3,DNA,J,V,size,D
CASTLGGQQPQHF,TGTGCCAGTACCCTCGGGGGTCAGCAGCCCCAGCATTTT,TRBJ1-5,TRBV19,many,-
CASSNNLNTEAFF,TGTGCCAGCAGCAACAACCTGAACACTGAAGCTTTCTTT,TRBJ1-1,TRBV7-3,-,-
CASTRRGAGTDTQYF,TGTGCCAGTACTCGTCGGGGGGCCGGCACAGATACGCAGTATTTT,TRBJ2-3,TRBV19,-,-
CASSPPGQGYGNTIYF,TGTGCCAGCAGCCCCCCGGGACAGGGGTACGGAAACACCATATATTTT,TRBJ1-3,TRBV9,many,TRBD1
CASSLGQPYGYTF,TGTGCCAGCAGTCTGGGACAGCCCTATGGCTACACCTTC,TRBJ1-2,TRBV12-3/TRBV12-4,many,TRBD1
CATSDFTSTDTQYF,TGTGCCACCAGTGATTTTACCAGCACAGATACGCAGTATTTT,TRBJ2-3,TRBV24-1,-,-
CAISEVERWENYGYTF,TGTGCCATCAGTGAGGTAGAGCGGTGGGAAAACTATGGCTACACCTTC,TRBJ1-2,TRBV10-3,-,-
CASSLGAGGPRYNEQFF,TGTGCCAGCAGCTTAGGTGCGGGAGGACCCCGGTACAATGAGCAGTTCTTC,TRBJ2-1,TRBV7-8,-,TRBD2
CSVEGPTNYGYTF,TGCAGCGTTGAGGGTCCGACCAACTATGGCTACACCTTC,TRBJ1-2,TRBV29-1,-,-
CSAIAPETYEQYF,TGCAGTGCTATCGCTCCCGAAACCTACGAGCAGTACTTC,TRBJ2-7,TRBV20-1,-,-
CASRSGTNTGELFF,TGTGCCAGTAGATCTGGGACGAACACCGGGGAGCTGTTTTTT,TRBJ2-2,TRBV19,-,-
CATSGDRADQPQHF,TGTGCCACCAGTGGGGACAGGGCTGATCAGCCCCAGCATTTT,TRBJ1-5,TRBV24-1,-,TRBD1
CASSLTGGGTDTQYF,TGTGCCAGCAGCTTAACGGGCGGGGGCACAGATACGCAGTATTTC,TRBJ2-3,TRBV7-8,-,-
CANSARGTGTGELFF,TGCGCCAACAGCGCGCGGGGGACGGGCACCGGGGAGCTGTTTTTT,TRBJ2-2,TRBV5-1,once,TRBD2
CASSLVGFREQYF,TGTGCCAGCAGCTTAGTAGGGTTTCGGGAGCAGTACTTC,TRBJ2-7,TRBV7-2,few,-
CSVVTGIPSYEQYF,TGCAGCGTCGTCACAGGGATACCCTCCTACGAGCAGTACTTC,TRBJ2-7,TRBV29-1,-,-
CASSRAPYTDTQYF,TGTGCCAGCAGCAGGGCCCCCTACACAGATACGCAGTATTTT,TRBJ2-3,TRBV7-9,-,-
CASSLSAGWGYTF,TGTGCCAGCAGTTTATCCGCAGGGTGGGGATACACCTTC,TRBJ1-2,TRBV27,few,-
CASSQDMSTEAFF,TGCGCCAGCAGCCAAGATATGAGCACTGAAGCTTTCTTT,TRBJ1-1,TRBV4-1,many,-
CASGLGQGDEQYF,TGCGCCAGCGGCTTGGGACAGGGCGACGAGCAGTACTTC,TRBJ2-7,TRBV5-1,-,TRBD1
CASSPRGRGQETQYF,TGTGCCAGCAGCCCGAGGGGGAGGGGGCAAGAGACCCAGTACTTC,TRBJ2-5,TRBV5-8,few,-
CASSVGHSEQFF,TGTGCCAGCAGCGTGGGCCATAGTGAGCAGTTCTTC,TRBJ2-1,TRBV9,-,-
CSVIGTSTYEQYF,TGCAGCGTGATCGGGACTAGCACCTACGAGCAGTACTTC,TRBJ2-7,TRBV29-1,-,TRBD2
CATSDVNTEAFF,TGTGCCACCAGTGATGTGAACACTGAAGCTTTCTTT,TRBJ1-1,TRBV24-1,-,-
CAGLSDSVYEQYF,TGTGCCGGTCTCTCGGACAGTGTGTACGAGCAGTACTTC,TRBJ2-7,TRBV19,-,-
CASSVAGEGQYF,TGTGCCAGCAGCGTAGCAGGGGAAGGCCAGTACTTC,TRBJ2-5,TRBV9,once,-
CASSLSGSGDYSYNEQFF,TGCGCCAGCAGCCTGTCGGGCAGCGGGGACTACTCCTACAATGAGCAGTTCTTC,TRBJ2-1,TRBV5-1,many,TRBD2
CASSVELAAHEQFF,TGTGCCAGCAGCGTAGAGCTAGCGGCGCATGAGCAGTTCTTC,TRBJ2-1,TRBV5-1,-,TRBD2
CASSELAEQFF,TGTGCCAGCAGTGAATTAGCTGAGCAGTTCTTC,TRBJ2-1,TRBV25-1,-,-
CASSATGGFSPLHF,TGTGCCAGCAGCGCAACAGGGGGGTTTTCACCCCTCCACTTT,TRBJ1-6,TRBV7-6,-,TRBD1